These T cell receptor beta chains were read from a single sample in a study of blood T cell repertoires in COVID-19. Sequencing used immunoSEQ multiplex PCR; TCRdb keeps in-frame clones, though not all of them. The data hold about 310,000 clones, with around nine tenths observed a single time. Sequenced sample: PBMCs or T cells enriched from blood (not recorded which). The receptors stem from a woman aged 40 to 50 who had recovered from COVID-19. CDR3s include the opening cysteine and the closing phenylalanine or tryptophan. The D gene is left open where the match is weak. Where a row states a size, it is once, few, many or the class of an expanded clone; other rows omit it.

. | . | TRBJ1-6 | TRBV7-2 | TGTGCCAGCAGCTTACGAGGAGTAGGGGCCCTCCACTTT | CASSLRGVGALHF
. | . | TRBJ1-5 | TRBV7-2 | TGTGCCAGCAGCTTATGGGAGGACCAGCCCCAGCATTTT | CASSLWEDQPQHF
. | . | TRBJ1-5 | TRBV18 | TGTGCCAGCTCACCCGGTAGCAATCAGCCCCAGCATTTT | CASSPGSNQPQHF
. | TRBD1 | TRBJ2-7 | TRBV28 | TGTGCCAGCAGTTCCATGACCAGGGGGTTGGGTGAGCAGTACTTC | CASSSMTRGLGEQYF
. | TRBD2 | TRBJ2-1 | TRBV29-1 | TGCAGCGTTGAAGCCAAGCGGGGGGACGGGCAGTTCTTC | CSVEAKRGDGQFF
. | . | TRBJ1-3 | TRBV12-3/TRBV12-4 | TGTGCCAGCAGTTTCTTTGGAAACACCATATATTTT | CASSFFGNTIYF
. | TRBD1 | TRBJ1-4 | TRBV19 | TGTGCCAGTAGTATGGAAGTGACAGGGTGGGGTGAAAAACTGTTTTTT | CASSMEVTGWGEKLFF
. | TRBD1 | TRBJ1-4 | TRBV9 | TGTGCCAGCAGCGCCTCCGGGACAGATAATGAAAAACTGTTTTTT | CASSASGTDNEKLFF
once | . | TRBJ2-7 | TRBV19 | TGTGCCAGTAGTATTCTTCTAAACTACGAGCAGTACTTC | CASSILLNYEQYF
. | TRBD2 | TRBJ2-2 | TRBV7-6 | TGTGCCAGCAGTCCCCGGGGCGGGAGATACAACACCGGGGAGCTGTTTTTT | CASSPRGGRYNTGELFF
. | . | TRBJ2-7 | TRBV5-1 | TGCGCCAGCAGCTTTGAGGGAGAGGACGAGCAGTACTTC | CASSFEGEDEQYF
. | . | TRBJ2-2 | TRBV7-2 | TGTGCCAGCAGCTTAAGACACGAAACAAGGAGGAACGCAGGGGAGCTGTTTTTT | CASSLRHETRRNAGELFF
. | . | TRBJ2-6 | TRBV7-2 | TGTGCCAGCAGCCTGGGACTTTCAGGGGCCAACGTCCTGACTTTC | CASSLGLSGANVLTF
. | . | TRBJ1-3 | TRBV30 | TGTGCCTGGACGCTTACAGTCTCTGGAAACACCATATATTTT | CAWTLTVSGNTIYF
. | . | TRBJ2-7 | TRBV6-5 | TGTGCCAGCAGTTACCAACAGGGTGGCTCCTACGAGCAGTACTTC | CASSYQQGGSYEQYF
. | . | TRBJ1-1 | TRBV27 | TGTGCCAGCAGTTTATTGGGGGGCACTGAAGCTTTCTTT | CASSLLGGTEAFF
once | TRBD1 | TRBJ2-7 | TRBV25-1 | TGTGCCAGCAGTGAATACGGACAGGGGTCCTACGAGCAGTACTTC | CASSEYGQGSYEQYF
. | . | TRBJ2-5 | TRBV6-5 | TGTGCCAGCAGACTAGAACGGGTAGGGGAGACCCAGTACTTC | CASRLERVGETQYF
. | TRBD1 | TRBJ2-7 | TRBV28 | TGTGCCAGCAGTTTACAACCGGGACAGGGTTCCCACGAGCAGTACTTC | CASSLQPGQGSHEQYF
. | . | TRBJ2-5 | TRBV18 | TGTGCCAGCTCACCAATCCACGGGGAGACCCAGTACTTC | CASSPIHGETQYF
many | . | TRBJ1-5 | TRBV7-8 | TGTGCCAGCAGCTCCCAACAGGGCCATCAGCCCCAGCATTTT | CASSSQQGHQPQHF
. | TRBD1 | TRBJ1-2 | TRBV3-1/TRBV3-2 | TGTGCCAGCAGCCAGGGACAGGGTTATGGCTACACCTTC | CASSQGQGYGYTF
. | TRBD1 | TRBJ1-5 | TRBV20-1 | TGCAGTGCTAGTACCGGACAGGGGGGCCAGCCCCAGCATTTT | CSASTGQGGQPQHF
. | TRBD1 | TRBJ1-4 | TRBV10-1 | TGCGCCATCTTACAGACAGGGGTTTGTGAAAAACTGTTTTTT | CAILQTGVCEKLFF
. | TRBD1 | TRBJ2-7 | TRBV18 | TGTGCCAGCTCACCTTCACAGGGGGCGGACGAGCAGTACTTC | CASSPSQGADEQYF
. | . | TRBJ2-7 | TRBV7-2 | TGTGCCAGCAGCTTAGTTGGGGGTATCGGGGGCTCCTACGAGCAGTACTTC | CASSLVGGIGGSYEQYF
. | . | TRBJ2-1 | TRBV9 | TGTGCCAGCAGCGTGGAGGGAAACTCCTACAATGAGCAGTTCTTC | CASSVEGNSYNEQFF
. | TRBD1 | TRBJ2-7 | TRBV27 | TGTGCCAGCAGCCGCGGGGGTCGGACAGGGGTTTCCGAGCAGTACTTC | CASSRGGRTGVSEQYF
once | . | TRBJ2-3 | TRBV6-1 | TGTGCCAGCAGTGAAGCCTCGGCAGGGGAGGGAGATACGCAGTATTTT | CASSEASAGEGDTQYF
. | TRBD2 | TRBJ2-7 | TRBV6-5 | TGTGCCAGCAGTCCCGGGACTAGCGCGCCCGAGCAGTACTTC | CASSPGTSAPEQYF
. | . | TRBJ2-5 | TRBV27 | TGTGCCAGCAGACAACGCCGGGTGGAGACCCAGTACTTC | CASRQRRVETQYF
. | . | TRBJ1-5 | TRBV7-8 | TGTGCCAGCAGTCGGGGGGGTCACAGCAATCAGCCCCAGCATTTT | CASSRGGHSNQPQHF
. | TRBD1 | TRBJ2-5 | TRBV15 | TGTGCCACCAGCAGGGACAGGGGGGAGGAGACCCAGTACTTC | CATSRDRGEETQYF
. | . | TRBJ2-7 | TRBV7-9 | TGTGCCAGCACCTTTAGCTTTTCTTATGAGGAGCAGTACTTC | CASTFSFSYEEQYF
. | TRBD2 | TRBJ2-1 | TRBV7-2 | TGTGCCAGCAGCTTAGAAGTCCAGCGGGGAGGAAATGAGCAGTTCTTC | CASSLEVQRGGNEQFF
. | TRBD2 | TRBJ2-1 | TRBV7-9 | TGTGCCAGCAGCCCGGGACTAGCGGGGTTCCGCTCCTACAATGAGCAGTTCTTC | CASSPGLAGFRSYNEQFF
. | TRBD1 | TRBJ1-2 | TRBV29-1 | TGCAGCGTTGAAGATTTTGCCTCACAGGGGATCTATGGCTACACCTTC | CSVEDFASQGIYGYTF
. | . | TRBJ1-1 | TRBV29-1 | TGCAGCGTTGCCCGGGAAAAGAACACTGAAGCTTTCTTT | CSVAREKNTEAFF
once | TRBD1 | TRBJ2-7 | TRBV7-2 | TGTGCCAGCAGCTTGGGGACAGGGAGAGAGGAGCAGTACTTC | CASSLGTGREEQYF
. | . | TRBJ1-5 | TRBV7-2 | TGTGCCAGCAGCTTAGTCCTTAGCAATCAGCCCCAGCATTTT | CASSLVLSNQPQHF
. | TRBD1 | TRBJ1-4 | TRBV7-6 | TGTGCCAGCAGCTTTGACCCGGGACAGGGACAAAAACTGTTTTTT | CASSFDPGQGQKLFF
. | . | TRBJ1-1 | TRBV5-6 | TGTGCCAGCAGCTCGGGTTTTTTCACTGAAGCTTTCTTT | CASSSGFFTEAFF
. | TRBD1 | TRBJ2-7 | TRBV29-1 | TGCAGCGCTAGGACAGGGGGGTTCCATTACGAGCAGTACTTC | CSARTGGFHYEQYF
. | . | TRBJ2-1 | TRBV28 | TGTGCCAGCAGTTACATCAATGAGCAGTTCTTC | CASSYINEQFF
. | . | TRBJ1-1 | TRBV2 | TGTGCCAGCACAATCGGCAGGGCCACTGAAGCTTTCTTT | CASTIGRATEAFF
few | . | TRBJ2-7 | TRBV28 | TGTGCCACCCTGGGGGGATTGAGGCACGAGCAGTACTTC | CATLGGLRHEQYF
. | . | TRBJ1-4 | TRBV5-4 | TGTGCCAGCAGCGTTTCTTTGAAGGGGAATGAAAAACTGTTTTTT | CASSVSLKGNEKLFF
once | TRBD1 | TRBJ1-1 | TRBV28 | TGTGCCAGCAGAAGACAGGGTAGGAACACTGAAGCTTTCTTT | CASRRQGRNTEAFF
. | TRBD1 | TRBJ1-1 | TRBV20-1 | TGCAGTGCTAAGGGACAGCCTGAAGCTTTCTTT | CSAKGQPEAFF
. | TRBD2 | TRBJ2-1 | TRBV6-1 | TGTGCCAGCAGTGAAGGGCCTAGCGGGATTAATGAGCAGTTCTTC | CASSEGPSGINEQFF
once | . | TRBJ2-1 | TRBV6-1 | TGTGCCAGCAGTGACCCCCGGACAGAACACTACAATGAGCAGTTCTTC | CASSDPRTEHYNEQFF
once | TRBD2 | TRBJ2-1 | TRBV11-1 | TGTGCCAGCAGCTCGGGGAGCGGGGGTACCTACAATGAGCAGTTCTTC | CASSSGSGGTYNEQFF
. | . | TRBJ2-4 | TRBV19 | TGTGCCAGTAAGGGGCTAGCCAAAAACATTCAGTACTTC | CASKGLAKNIQYF
few | . | TRBJ2-7 | TRBV5-4 | TGTGCCAGCAGCTTGGACAACTACGAGCAGTACTTC | CASSLDNYEQYF
. | . | TRBJ1-3 | TRBV7-3 | TGTGCCAGCAGCCGAGAGCCTCAAGACACCATATATTTT | CASSREPQDTIYF
. | . | TRBJ1-1 | TRBV19 | TGTGCCACGGCGGAAAACACTGAAGCTTTCTTT | CATAENTEAFF
. | TRBD2 | TRBJ2-1 | TRBV18 | TGTGCCAGCTCACCACCGCGGGGGACTAGCGGATTCGCTCACCAGTTCTTC | CASSPPRGTSGFAHQFF